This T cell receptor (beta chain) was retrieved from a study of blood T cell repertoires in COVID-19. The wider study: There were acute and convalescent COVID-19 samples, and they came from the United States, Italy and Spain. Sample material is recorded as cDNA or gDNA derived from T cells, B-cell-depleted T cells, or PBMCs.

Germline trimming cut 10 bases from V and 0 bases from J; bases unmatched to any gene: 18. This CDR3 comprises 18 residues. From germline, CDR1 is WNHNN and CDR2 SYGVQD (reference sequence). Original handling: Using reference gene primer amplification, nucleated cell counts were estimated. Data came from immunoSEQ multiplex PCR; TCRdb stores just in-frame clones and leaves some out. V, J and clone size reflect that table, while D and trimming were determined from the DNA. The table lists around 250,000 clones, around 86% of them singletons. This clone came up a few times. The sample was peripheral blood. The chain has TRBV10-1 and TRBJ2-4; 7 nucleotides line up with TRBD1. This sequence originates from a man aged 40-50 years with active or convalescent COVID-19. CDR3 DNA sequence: TGCGCCACTTGCGACGTAGGGGGCGCGATTCCAGCCAAAAACATTCAGTACTTC. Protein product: CATCDVGGAIPAKNIQYF.